These T cell receptor beta chains were read from a single sample in a study of T cells in Graves' hyperthyroidism and ophthalmopathy. TCRdb used MiXCR to reprocess the multiplex PCR reads, holding one entry per CDR3 protein. The top ten clones hold approximately 35% of a sample with fewer than 400,000 distinct CDR3 sequences, approximately 16% of them seen once. Material for sequencing was blood. Source of these receptors: a man younger than 45 with Graves' hyperthyroidism. The CDR3 runs from the conserved cysteine through the conserved F or W. Each record gives: V gene, D gene, J gene, clone size, CDR3 protein, CDR3 DNA. D genes are given only for firm matches. Part of the rows lack a size; the others show once, few, many or a class for expanded clones.

TRBV24-1	TRBD2	TRBJ2-5	many	CATSDPGGGETQYF	TGTGCCACCAGTGACCCGGGAGGGGGAGAGACCCAGTACTTC
TRBV5-5	NA	TRBJ2-2	NA	CASRPQGNTGELFF	TGTGCCAGCAGACCCCAGGGTAACACCGGGGAGCTGTTTTTT
TRBV10-3	NA	TRBJ1-2	few	CAVSDRGGNGYTF	TGTGCCGTCAGTGACCGAGGGGGGAATGGCTACACCTTC
TRBV7-2	NA	TRBJ2-6	NA	CASSQVQTSGANVLTF	TGCGCCAGCAGCCAAGTCCAGACCTCTGGGGCCAACGTCCTGACTTTC
TRBV24-1	TRBD1	TRBJ2-3	NA	CATRDRLTDTQYF	TGTGCCACCAGGGACAGGTTAACAGATACGCAGTATTTT
TRBV25-1	TRBD2	TRBJ2-7	many	CASSGTSGRIAYEQYF	TGTGCCAGCAGTGGGACTAGCGGGAGAATTGCCTACGAGCAGTACTTC
TRBV27	NA	TRBJ2-7	many	CASSPRLNYEQYF	TGTGCCAGCAGTCCCCGACTGAACTACGAGCAGTACTTC
TRBV5-1	NA	TRBJ2-1	many	CASSLQPDYDNEQFF	TGCGCCAGCAGCTTACAACCCGATTACGACAATGAGCAGTTCTTC
TRBV11-3	NA	TRBJ1-1	few	CASSLTPNTEAFF	TGTGCCAGCAGCCTGACACCGAACACTGAAGCTTTCTTT
TRBV3-1	NA	TRBJ2-2	many	CASSHLQGNSGELFF	TGTGCCAGCAGCCACCTACAGGGTAACTCCGGGGAGCTGTTTTTT
TRBV29-1	NA	TRBJ2-1	NA	CSVDPGGSYEQFF	TGCAGCGTTGACCCCGGGGGTAGCTATGAGCAGTTCTTC
TRBV7-9	NA	TRBJ2-3	NA	CASSLDDGADTQYF	TGTGCCAGCAGCTTAGATGATGGGGCAGATACGCAGTATTTT
TRBV5-1	NA	TRBJ1-1	many	CASSKGYNTEAFF	TGCGCCAGCAGCAAGGGGTACAACACTGAAGCTTTCTTT
TRBV5-1	NA	TRBJ2-3	few	CASAPTSPGDTQYF	TGCGCCAGCGCCCCGACATCCCCGGGGGATACGCAGTATTTT
TRBV6-1	TRBD2	TRBJ2-7	many	CASSVTFSGREYEQYF	TGTGCCAGCAGTGTAACCTTTAGCGGGAGGGAATACGAGCAGTACTTC
TRBV12-3/TRBV12-4	NA	TRBJ2-7	NA	CASSETGIYEQYF	TGTGCCAGCAGCGAGACGGGAATTTACGAGCAGTACTTC
TRBV11-2	NA	TRBJ2-3	many	CASSLDPGQDTQYF	TGTGCCAGCAGCTTAGATCCCGGGCAAGATACGCAGTATTTT
TRBV11-2	NA	TRBJ2-2	many	CASSLRIDLINTGELFF	TGTGCCAGCAGCTTAAGAATCGACCTTATCAACACCGGGGAGCTGTTTTTT
TRBV12-3/TRBV12-4	TRBD2	TRBJ2-7	many	CASSFRLADSYEQYF	TGTGCCAGCAGTTTCCGGCTAGCGGACTCCTACGAGCAGTACTTC
TRBV3-1	NA	TRBJ2-7	many	CASSQGGGSYEQYF	TGTGCCAGCAGCCAGGGCGGTGGGAGCTACGAGCAGTACTTC
TRBV11-2	TRBD1	TRBJ2-1	many	CASSLILQGSYNEQFF	TGTGCCAGCAGCTTAATCCTACAGGGGTCCTACAATGAGCAGTTCTTC
TRBV7-9	NA	TRBJ2-5	many	CASSLAQGVETQYF	TGTGCCAGCAGCTTAGCTCAGGGAGTAGAGACCCAGTACTTC
TRBV28	NA	TRBJ2-1	many	CASSSRSTLGVADYNEQFF	TGTGCCAGCAGTTCGAGGAGTACCCTGGGGGTAGCGGATTACAATGAGCAGTTCTTC
TRBV30	TRBD1	TRBJ1-5	many	CAWLGQVPFGKAQHF	TGTGCCTGGCTGGGACAGGTTCCTTTTGGAAAGGCCCAGCATTTT
TRBV5-1	TRBD2	TRBJ2-7	few	CASSLLAGELSGDEQYF	TGCGCCAGCAGCTTGCTAGCGGGAGAACTTTCCGGCGACGAGCAGTACTTC
TRBV28	NA	TRBJ2-6	NA	CASIPQYRELGANVLTF	TGTGCCAGCATACCGCAATACAGGGAGTTGGGGGCCAACGTCCTGACTTTC
TRBV27	NA	TRBJ2-4	NA	CASKDGVTKTIQYF	TGTGCCAGCAAGGACGGGGTGACAAAAACCATTCAGTACTTC
TRBV20-1	NA	TRBJ1-1	many	CSASWTMNTEAFF	TGCAGTGCTTCTTGGACAATGAACACTGAAGCTTTCTTT
TRBV13	NA	TRBJ2-2	NA	CASSSLAEGGYRELFF	TGTGCCAGCAGCTCGTTAGCGGAGGGGGGTTACCGGGAGCTGTTTTTT
TRBV5-6	NA	TRBJ2-3	NA	CASSPWVSDTQYF	TGTGCCAGCAGCCCCTGGGTCTCAGATACGCAGTATTTT
TRBV5-1	NA	TRBJ1-1	many	CASSLRLPRETEAFF	TGCGCCAGCAGCTTGCGCCTCCCACGGGAGACTGAAGCTTTCTTT
TRBV3-1	TRBD2	TRBJ2-7	many	CASSQERLAVAEQYF	TGTGCCAGCAGCCAAGAGCGCCTAGCGGTGGCCGAGCAGTACTTC
TRBV9	NA	TRBJ2-3	NA	CASSVKGGGLTDTQYF	TGTGCCAGCAGCGTTAAGGGGGGAGGCCTCACAGATACGCAGTATTTT
TRBV12-3/TRBV12-4	NA	TRBJ2-6	few	CASSLRSGASGANVLTF	TGTGCCAGCAGTTTGCGGTCGGGGGCGTCTGGGGCCAACGTCCTGACTTTC
TRBV2	NA	TRBJ1-1	many	CATGGRGTEAFF	TGTGCCACCGGGGGCAGGGGCACTGAAGCTTTCTTT
TRBV30	NA	TRBJ2-1	many	CAWSVLSYNEQFF	TGTGCCTGGAGTGTCCTCTCCTACAATGAGCAGTTCTTC
TRBV29-1	NA	TRBJ2-2	few	CSVGGANTGELFF	TGCAGCGTTGGCGGGGCCAACACCGGGGAGCTGTTTTTT
TRBV2	NA	TRBJ1-1	NA	CASSDTPIPTEAFF	TGTGCCAGCAGTGACACTCCTATACCTACAGAAGCTTTCTTT
TRBV2	TRBD1	TRBJ2-6	NA	CASSPGQANSLSGANVLTF	TGTGCCAGCAGCCCGGGACAGGCCAATTCCCTCTCTGGGGCCAACGTCCTGACTTTC
TRBV5-1	NA	TRBJ2-7	many	CASSSAFGGALKQYF	TGCGCCAGCAGCTCCGCGTTTGGCGGGGCGCTCAAGCAGTACTTC
TRBV20-1	TRBD1	TRBJ1-5	NA	CSAPRTGTSNQPQHF	TGCAGTGCTCCTAGGACAGGGACCAGCAATCAGCCCCAGCATTTT
TRBV5-1	NA	TRBJ2-5	many	CASSFLGTVEETQYF	TGCGCCAGCAGCTTCCTCGGAACTGTTGAAGAGACCCAGTACTTC
TRBV11-3	NA	TRBJ2-3	NA	CASSVGHSAQYF	TGTGCCAGCAGCGTAGGGCACTCTGCGCAGTATTTT
TRBV7-9	NA	TRBJ1-1	NA	CASSLNAPDTEAFF	TGTGCCAGCAGCTTAAACGCGCCGGACACTGAAGCTTTCTTT
TRBV10-3	NA	TRBJ1-5	NA	CATREMVGEGQPQHF	TGTGCCACCCGAGAAATGGTGGGCGAAGGTCAGCCCCAGCATTTT
TRBV9	TRBD1	TRBJ2-6	few	CASSSGTGRDGANVLTF	TGTGCCAGCTCCTCTGGGACAGGGAGGGATGGGGCCAACGTCCTGACTTTC
TRBV3-1	NA	TRBJ2-2	many	CASSQRDTGELFF	TGTGCCAGCAGCCAAAGGGACACCGGGGAGCTGTTTTTT
TRBV7-2	TRBD2	TRBJ2-3	many	CASSQLAGQSDTQYF	TGTGCCAGCAGCCAGCTAGCGGGGCAGTCGGATACGCAGTATTTT
TRBV20-1	NA	TRBJ2-7	many	CSALDLDTYEQYF	TGCAGTGCCCTTGACCTGGATACCTACGAGCAGTACTTC
TRBV2	NA	TRBJ2-2	many	CASKGWGGHLNTGELFF	TGTGCCAGCAAGGGATGGGGGGGCCACCTCAACACCGGGGAGCTGTTTTTT
TRBV7-2	NA	TRBJ2-2	NA	CASSLRRGTGELFF	TGTGCCAGCAGCTTAAGGCGGGGCACCGGGGAGCTGTTTTTT
TRBV6-1	TRBD2	TRBJ2-1	many	CASSMGGRRDEQFF	TGTGCCAGCAGTATGGGCGGGAGAAGGGATGAGCAGTTCTTC
TRBV2	NA	TRBJ2-2	once	CASKEMNTGELFF	TGTGCCAGCAAAGAGATGAACACCGGGGAGCTGTTTTTT
TRBV6-1	NA	TRBJ1-3	few	CASRKIWGREGPGNTIYF	TGTGCCAGCAGAAAGATCTGGGGCAGGGAGGGCCCTGGAAACACCATATATTTT
TRBV9	TRBD2	TRBJ2-1	NA	CASSVTGTTYGEQFF	TGTGCCAGCAGCGTCACCGGGACTACCTATGGGGAGCAGTTCTTC